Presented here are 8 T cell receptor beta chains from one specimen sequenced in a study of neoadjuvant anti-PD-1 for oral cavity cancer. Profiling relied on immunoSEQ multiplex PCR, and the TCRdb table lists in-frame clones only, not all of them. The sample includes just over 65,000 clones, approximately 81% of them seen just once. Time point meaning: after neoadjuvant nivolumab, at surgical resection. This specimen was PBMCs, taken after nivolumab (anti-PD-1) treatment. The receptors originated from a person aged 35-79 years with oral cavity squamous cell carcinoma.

The CDR3 region is CASSFGTIGELFF. Here the CDR3 DNA reads TGTGCCAGCAGTTTCGGGACTATCGGGGAGCTGTTTTTT. The chain uses TRBV7-9 and TRBJ2-2; 7 bases map to TRBD2. The CDR3 has 13 amino acids. V gave up 6 bases and J gave up 7 bases; unmatched junction bases: 5. Germline CDR1 and CDR2: SEHNR and FQNEAQ (reference sequence).

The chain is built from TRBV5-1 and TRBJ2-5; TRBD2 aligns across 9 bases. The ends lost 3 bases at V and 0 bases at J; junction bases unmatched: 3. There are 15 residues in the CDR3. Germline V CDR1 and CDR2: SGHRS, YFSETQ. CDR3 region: CASSSLAGDQETQYF. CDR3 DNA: TGCGCCAGCAGCTCGTTAGCGGGAGACCAAGAGACCCAGTACTTC.

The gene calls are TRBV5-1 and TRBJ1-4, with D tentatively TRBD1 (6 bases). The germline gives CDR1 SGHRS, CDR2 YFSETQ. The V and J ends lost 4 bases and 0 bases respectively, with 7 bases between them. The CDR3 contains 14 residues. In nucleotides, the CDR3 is TGCGCCAGCAGCAGGACAGCAACTAATGAAAAACTGTTTTTT. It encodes CASSRTATNEKLFF.

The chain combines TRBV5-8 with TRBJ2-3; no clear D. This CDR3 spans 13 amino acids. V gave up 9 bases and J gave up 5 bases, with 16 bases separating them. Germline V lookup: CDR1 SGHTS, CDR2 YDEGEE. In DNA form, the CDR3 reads TGTGCCATCCACCTCCATCCTTTAGATACGCAGTATTTT. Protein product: CAIHLHPLDTQYF. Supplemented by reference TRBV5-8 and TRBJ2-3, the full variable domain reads EAGVTQSPTHLIKTRGQQATLRCSPISGHTSVYWYQQALGLGLQFLLWYDEGEERNRGNFPPRFSGRQFPNYSSELNVNALELEDSALYLCAIHLHPLDTQYFGPGTRLTVL.

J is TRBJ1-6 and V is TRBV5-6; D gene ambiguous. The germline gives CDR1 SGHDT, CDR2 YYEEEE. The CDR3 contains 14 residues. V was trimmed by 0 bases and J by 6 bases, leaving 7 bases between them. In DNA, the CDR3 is TGTGCCAGCAGCTTGGGAACCGTTAATTCACCCCTCCACTTT. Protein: CASSLGTVNSPLHF. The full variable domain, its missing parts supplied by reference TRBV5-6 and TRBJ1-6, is DAGVTQSPTHLIKTRGQQVTLRCSPKSGHDTVSWYQQALGQGPQFIFQYYEEEERQRGNFPDRFSGHQFPNYSSELNVNALLLGDSALYLCASSLGTVNSPLHFGNGTRLTVT.

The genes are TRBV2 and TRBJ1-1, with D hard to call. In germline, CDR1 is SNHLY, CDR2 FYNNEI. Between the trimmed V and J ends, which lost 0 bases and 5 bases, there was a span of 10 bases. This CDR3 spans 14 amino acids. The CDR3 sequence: CASSEARGGTEAFF. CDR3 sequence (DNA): TGTGCCAGCAGTGAAGCTCGGGGAGGAACTGAAGCTTTCTTT.

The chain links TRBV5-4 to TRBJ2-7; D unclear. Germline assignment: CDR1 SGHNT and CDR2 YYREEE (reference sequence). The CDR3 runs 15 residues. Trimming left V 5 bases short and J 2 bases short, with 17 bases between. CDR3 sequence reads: CASSLGPGDPYEQYF. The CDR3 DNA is TGTGCCAGCAGTCTCGGGCCGGGCGACCCCTACGAGCAGTACTTC.

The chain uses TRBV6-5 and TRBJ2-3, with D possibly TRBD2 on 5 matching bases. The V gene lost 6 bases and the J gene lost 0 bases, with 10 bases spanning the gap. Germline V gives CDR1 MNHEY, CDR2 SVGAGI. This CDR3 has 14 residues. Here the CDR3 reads CASSGRGSTDTQYF. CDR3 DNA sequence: TGTGCCAGCAGCGGCCGAGGGAGCACAGATACGCAGTATTTT.